This T cell receptor beta chain was retrieved from a study of T-cell reconstitution after alpha-beta-depleted transplantation in children. This clonotype was found many times. CDR1 is LGHNT and CDR2 is FRNRAP in the germline V gene. The V and J ends lost 4 bases and 8 bases respectively, with 18 bases between them. CDR3 length equals 15 residues. For TCRbeta, the library was prepared with unique molecular identifiers. TCRdb independently ran MiXCR on the PCR reads; one entry per CDR3 protein. The sample records fewer than 550,000 distinct CDR3 sequences, 10% to 13% being singletons. The J gene is TRBJ2-1, the V gene TRBV12-5; D is possibly TRBD1 (6 bases). The sample was PBMCs, taken before TCRalphabeta/CD19-depleted stem cell transplant. This sequence originates from a child aged 2-15 years with inherited bone marrow failure, due to receive a stem cell transplant. The CDR3 coding sequence is TGTGCTAGTGGTTCGCCGATGACAGGTATCGATGAGCAGTTCTTC. This translates into CASGSPMTGIDEQFF.